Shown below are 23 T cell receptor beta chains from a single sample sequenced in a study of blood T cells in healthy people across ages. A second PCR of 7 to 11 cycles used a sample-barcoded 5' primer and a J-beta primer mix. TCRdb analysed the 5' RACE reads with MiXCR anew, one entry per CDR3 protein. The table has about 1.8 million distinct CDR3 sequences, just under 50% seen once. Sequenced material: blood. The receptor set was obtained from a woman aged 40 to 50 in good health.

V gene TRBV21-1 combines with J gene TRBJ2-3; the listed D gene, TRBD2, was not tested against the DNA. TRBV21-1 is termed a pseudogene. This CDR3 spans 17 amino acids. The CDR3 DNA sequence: TGTGCCAGCAGCAAATCCCGGGTAGCGGGGATAAGAGATACGCAGTATTTT. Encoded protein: CASSKSRVAGIRDTQYF.

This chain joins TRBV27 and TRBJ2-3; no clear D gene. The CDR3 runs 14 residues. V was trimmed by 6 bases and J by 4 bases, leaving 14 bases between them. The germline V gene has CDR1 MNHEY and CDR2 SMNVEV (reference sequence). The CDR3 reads CASSNSNGADTQYF. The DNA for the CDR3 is TGTGCCAGCAGCAACAGCAATGGGGCAGATACGCAGTATTTT.

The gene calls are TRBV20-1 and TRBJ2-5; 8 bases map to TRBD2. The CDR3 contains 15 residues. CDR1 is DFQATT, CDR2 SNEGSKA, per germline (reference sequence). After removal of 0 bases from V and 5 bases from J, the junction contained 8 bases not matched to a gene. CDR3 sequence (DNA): TGCAGTGCTAGAGATACGGGGGGGCTATGGGAGACCCAGTACTTC. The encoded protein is CSARDTGGLWETQYF.

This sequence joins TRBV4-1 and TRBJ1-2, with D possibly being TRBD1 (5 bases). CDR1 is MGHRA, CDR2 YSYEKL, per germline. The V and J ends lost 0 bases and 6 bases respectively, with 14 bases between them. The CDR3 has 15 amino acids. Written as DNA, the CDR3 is TGCGCCAGCAGCCAAGACCCGACAGCTCCCCATGGCTACACCTTC. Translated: CASSQDPTAPHGYTF.

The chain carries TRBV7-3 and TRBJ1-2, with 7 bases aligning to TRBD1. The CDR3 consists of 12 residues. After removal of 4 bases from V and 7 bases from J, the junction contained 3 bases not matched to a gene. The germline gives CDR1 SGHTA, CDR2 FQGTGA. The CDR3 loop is CASSSYRGGYTF. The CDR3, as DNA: TGTGCCAGCAGCTCCTACAGGGGTGGCTACACCTTC. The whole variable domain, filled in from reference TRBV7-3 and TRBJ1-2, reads GAGVSQTPSNKVTEKGKYVELRCDPISGHTALYWYRQSLGQGPEFLIYFQGTGAADDSGLPNDRFFAVRPEGSVSTLKIQRTERGDSAVYLCASSSYRGGYTFGSGTRLTVV.

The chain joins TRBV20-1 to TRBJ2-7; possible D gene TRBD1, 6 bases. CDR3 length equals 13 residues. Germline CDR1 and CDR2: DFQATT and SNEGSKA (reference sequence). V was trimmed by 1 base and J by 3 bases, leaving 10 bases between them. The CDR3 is CSARGQALYEQYF. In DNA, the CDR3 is TGCAGTGCTAGAGGACAGGCCCTCTACGAGCAGTACTTC.

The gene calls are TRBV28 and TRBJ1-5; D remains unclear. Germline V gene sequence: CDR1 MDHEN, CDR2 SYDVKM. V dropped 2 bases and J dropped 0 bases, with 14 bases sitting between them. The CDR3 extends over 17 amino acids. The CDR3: CASSLASDTYSNQPQHF. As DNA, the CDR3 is TGTGCCAGCAGTTTAGCGTCAGACACCTATAGCAATCAGCCCCAGCATTTT.

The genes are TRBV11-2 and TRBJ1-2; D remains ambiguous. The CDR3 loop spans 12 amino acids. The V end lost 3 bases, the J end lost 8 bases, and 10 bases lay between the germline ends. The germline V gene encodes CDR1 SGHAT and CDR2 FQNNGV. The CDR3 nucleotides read TGTGCCAGCAGCTTCGACCGCCGGGGCTACACCTTC. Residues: CASSFDRRGYTF.

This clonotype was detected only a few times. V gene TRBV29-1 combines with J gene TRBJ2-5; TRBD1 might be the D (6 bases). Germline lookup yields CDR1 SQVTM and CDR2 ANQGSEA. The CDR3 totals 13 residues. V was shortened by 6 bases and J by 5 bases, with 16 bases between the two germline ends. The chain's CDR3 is CSVRTVTTETQYF. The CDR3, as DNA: TGCAGCGTCAGGACAGTAACGACGGAGACCCAGTACTTC.

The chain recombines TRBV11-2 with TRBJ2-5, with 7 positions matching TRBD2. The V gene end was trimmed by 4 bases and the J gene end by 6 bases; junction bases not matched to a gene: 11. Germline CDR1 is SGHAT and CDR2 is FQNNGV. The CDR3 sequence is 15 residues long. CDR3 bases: TGTGCCAGCAGCTCCCCCACCGGGGGGATGAAGACCCAGTACTTC. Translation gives CASSSPTGGMKTQYF.

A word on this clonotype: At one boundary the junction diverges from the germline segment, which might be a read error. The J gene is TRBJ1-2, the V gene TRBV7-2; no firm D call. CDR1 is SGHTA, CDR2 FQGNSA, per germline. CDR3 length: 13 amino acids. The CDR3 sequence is CASSSTGRYGHTF. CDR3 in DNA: TGTGCCAGCAGCTCGACCGGTCGGTATGGCCACACCTTC. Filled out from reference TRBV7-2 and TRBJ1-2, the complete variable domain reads GAGVSQSPSNKVTEKGKDVELRCDPISGHTALYWYRQSLGQGLEFLIYFQGNSAPDKSGLPSDRFSAERTGGSVSTLTIQRTQQEDSAVYLCASSSTGRYGHTFGSGTRLTVV.

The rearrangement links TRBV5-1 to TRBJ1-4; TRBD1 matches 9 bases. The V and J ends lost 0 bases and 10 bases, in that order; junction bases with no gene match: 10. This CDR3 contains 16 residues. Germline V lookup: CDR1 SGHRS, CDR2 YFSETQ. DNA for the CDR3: TGCGCCAGCAGCTTGGCTTTGACAGGGGGTTCCGGAAAACTGTTTTTT. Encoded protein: CASSLALTGGSGKLFF.

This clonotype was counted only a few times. CDR3 sequence reads: CASGFSPPIVRTQYF. The CDR3 DNA reads TGTGCTAGTGGTTTCAGTCCCCCCATCGTGCGGACCCAGTACTTC. The chain links TRBV12-5 to TRBJ2-7, with D uncertain. The tail of the sequence fits TRBJ2-5 better, so the J call may be wrong. Per germline, CDR1 LGHNT and CDR2 FRNRAP. The CDR3 is made up of 15 amino acids.

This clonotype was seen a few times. The CDR3 DNA reads as TGCAGTGCTGGACATGGGAGCAATCAGCCCCAGCATTTT. Its translation: CSAGHGSNQPQHF. The chain links TRBV20-1 to TRBJ1-5, with D perhaps TRBD1 (5 bases). CDR3 size: 13 residues. Trimming cost V 5 bases and J 1 base, with 9 bases left between them. Germline V gene data show CDR1 as DFQATT and CDR2 as SNEGSKA (reference sequence).

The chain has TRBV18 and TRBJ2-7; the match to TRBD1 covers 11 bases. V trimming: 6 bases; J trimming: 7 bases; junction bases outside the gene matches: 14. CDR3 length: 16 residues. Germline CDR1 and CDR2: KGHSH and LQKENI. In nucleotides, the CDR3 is TGTGCCAGCTCCCTCTGGACAGGGGGCGCAGCAGAGGAGCAGTACTTC. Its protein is CASSLWTGGAAEEQYF.

The CDR3 bases are TGTGCCAGCAGTAGACCCACGACAGGGATCACCTACGAGCAGTACTTC. Its protein is CASSRPTTGITYEQYF. The rearrangement links TRBV6-5 to TRBJ2-7, with 7 bases aligning to TRBD1. Germline loops: CDR1 MNHEY, CDR2 SVGAGI. With 5 bases clipped from V and 2 bases from J, the junction kept 12 bases outside the gene matches. The CDR3 length is 16 residues.

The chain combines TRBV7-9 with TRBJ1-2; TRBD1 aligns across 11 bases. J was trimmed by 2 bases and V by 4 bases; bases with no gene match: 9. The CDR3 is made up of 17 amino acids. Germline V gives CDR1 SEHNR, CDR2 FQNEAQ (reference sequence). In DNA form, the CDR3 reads TGTGCCAGCAGCTCCGACCGGACAGGGGGCGGGAACTATGGCTACACCTTC. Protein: CASSSDRTGGGNYGYTF.

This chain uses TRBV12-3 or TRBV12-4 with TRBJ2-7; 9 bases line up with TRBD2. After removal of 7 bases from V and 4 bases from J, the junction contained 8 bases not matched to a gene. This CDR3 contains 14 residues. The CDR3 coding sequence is TGTGCCAGCACCAGAAGCGGGGGGCGGTACGAGCAGTACTTC. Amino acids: CASTRSGGRYEQYF.

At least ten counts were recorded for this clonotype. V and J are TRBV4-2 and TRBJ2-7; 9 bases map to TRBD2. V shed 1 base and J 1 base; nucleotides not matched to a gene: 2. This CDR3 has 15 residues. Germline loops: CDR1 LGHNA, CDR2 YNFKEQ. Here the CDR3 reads CASSQGTSESYEQYF. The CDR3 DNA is TGTGCCAGCAGCCAAGGGACTAGCGAGTCCTACGAGCAGTACTTC.

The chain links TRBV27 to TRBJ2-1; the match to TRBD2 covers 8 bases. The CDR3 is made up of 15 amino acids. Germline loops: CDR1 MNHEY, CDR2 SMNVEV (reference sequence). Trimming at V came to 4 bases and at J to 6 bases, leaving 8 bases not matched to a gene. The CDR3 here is CASSSRGAGGNEQFF. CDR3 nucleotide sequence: TGTGCCAGCAGTTCCCGGGGGGCGGGGGGCAATGAGCAGTTCTTC.

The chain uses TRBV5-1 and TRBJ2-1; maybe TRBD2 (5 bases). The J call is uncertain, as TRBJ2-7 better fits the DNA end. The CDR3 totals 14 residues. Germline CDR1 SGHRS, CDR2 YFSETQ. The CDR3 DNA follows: TGCGCCAGCAGCCGGGCAGAGGGCTACAATGAGCAGTACTTC. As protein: CASSRAEGYNEQYF.

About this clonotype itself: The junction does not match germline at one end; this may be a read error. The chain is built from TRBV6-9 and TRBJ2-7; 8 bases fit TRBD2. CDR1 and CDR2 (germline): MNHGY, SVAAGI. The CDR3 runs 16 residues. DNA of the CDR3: TGTGCCAGGAGTTCGGGGAGACTAGCGATTTCCTACGAGCAGTACTTC. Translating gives CARSSGRLAISYEQYF.

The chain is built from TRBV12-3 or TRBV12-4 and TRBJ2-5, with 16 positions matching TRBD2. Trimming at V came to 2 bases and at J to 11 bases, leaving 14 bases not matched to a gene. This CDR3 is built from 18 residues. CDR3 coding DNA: TGTGCCAGCAGTTTATTCGGGGGACTAGCGGGGGGGCTCAATGAGCAGTACTTC. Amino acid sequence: CASSLFGGLAGGLNEQYF.